This T cell receptor (beta chain) is from a study of prognosis after radiotherapy for stage I lung cancer. Overall study: The roughly 14 male and 6 or 7 female patients were aged about 50 to 85, median roughly 74 years. Notes on the study in general: There was no determination made of whether the expanded TCR clones were tumor-specific. Unique TCR clone counts fell after stereotactic body radiation therapy, median about 10,000 versus 6,900.

This clonotype was recorded at least ten times. As yet, its antigen is unknown. Two-round multiplex PCR on genomic DNA was the method by which TCR beta CDR3 was amplified. First-round PCR amplification was performed with primers specific to each TRBV and TRBJ gene. TCRdb ran MiXCR on the multiplex PCR reads and lists one entry per CDR3 protein. The sample records under 75,000 distinct CDR3 sequences, about 25% being singletons. This TCR was recovered from a donor at least 50 years old with non-small cell lung cancer. This sample comprised PBMCs, obtained before or after stereotactic body radiation therapy (not recorded which).

In DNA form, the CDR3 reads TGTGCCAGCAAAAGAAGGGGGTCTGGGGCCAACGTCCTGACTTTC. Residues: CASKRRGSGANVLTF. This chain connects TRBV6-1 to TRBJ2-6, with D possibly being TRBD1 (6 bases). V gave up 7 bases and J gave up 1 base, with 11 bases separating them. Germline CDR1 is MNHNS and CDR2 is SASEGT. The CDR3 loop spans 15 amino acids.